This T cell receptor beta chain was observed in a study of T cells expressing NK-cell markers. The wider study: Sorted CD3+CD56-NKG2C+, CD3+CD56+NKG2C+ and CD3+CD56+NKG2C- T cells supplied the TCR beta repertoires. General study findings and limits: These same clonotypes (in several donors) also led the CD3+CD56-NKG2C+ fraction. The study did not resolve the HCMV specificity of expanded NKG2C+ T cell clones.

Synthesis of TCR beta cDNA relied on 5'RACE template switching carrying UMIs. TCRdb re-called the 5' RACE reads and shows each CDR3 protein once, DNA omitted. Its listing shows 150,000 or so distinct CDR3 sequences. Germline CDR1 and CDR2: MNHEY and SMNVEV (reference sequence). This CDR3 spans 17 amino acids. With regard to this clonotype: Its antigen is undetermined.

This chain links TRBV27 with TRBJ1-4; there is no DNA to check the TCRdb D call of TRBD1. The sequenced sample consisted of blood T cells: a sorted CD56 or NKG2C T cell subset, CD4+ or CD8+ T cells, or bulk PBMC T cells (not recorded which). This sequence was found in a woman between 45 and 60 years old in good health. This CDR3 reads CASSLLPGPATNEKLFF.